This T cell receptor (beta chain) was captured in a study of cytomegalovirus exposure and HLA in healthy donors. Turning to the study itself: Within an early data release were around 80 million unique TCRs drawn from HLA-typed donors. Broader study findings: TCR beta sequences reportedly predicted most subjects' HLA-A and HLA-B alleles accurately.

In the PCR, 60 Vbeta and 13 Jbeta primers were used. Here immunoSEQ multiplex PCR was the method, and the copy in TCRdb shows in-frame clones only, minus some. The table records around 130,000 clones, over 60% of them present only once. Germline V CDR1 and CDR2: LNHDA, SQIVND (reference sequence). Trimming cost V 5 bases and J 3 bases; bases outside gene matches: 8. The CDR3 covers 15 residues. Concerning this clone: What it recognizes is unknown.

The TCR was taken from a human donor in good health. This chain joins TRBV19 and TRBJ2-7; 9 nucleotides align to TRBD1. Sequencing was done on a sample of PBMCs. This chain's CDR3 is CASSPGQGTFYEQYF. As DNA, the CDR3 is TGTGCCAGTAGTCCCGGACAGGGGACTTTCTACGAGCAGTACTTC.